This T cell receptor (beta chain) was found in a study of control samples from healthy donors and cancer patients. This CDR3 spans 13 amino acids. V lost 7 bases to trimming and J lost 5 bases, with 15 bases between them. Germline CDR1 reads MNHEY; CDR2 reads SVGAGI. Sequencing was performed with immunoSEQ multiplex PCR; in TCRdb, only in-frame clones are kept and a portion is missing. The sample has tens of thousands of clones; roughly 82% are singletons. The V gene is TRBV6-5, the J gene TRBJ2-7; D remains ambiguous. This clonotype originated in a woman between 45 and 65 years old with lung cancer. The specimen was PBMCs. The CDR3 DNA reads as TGTGCCAGCACCTGGAGTGAACCCAACGAGCAGTACTTC. This translates into CASTWSEPNEQYF.